The table lists the clone carrying this T cell receptor (beta chain) with a count of one. Its specificity is not known. The table came from immunoSEQ multiplex PCR; TCRdb's copy has only in-frame clones and leaves some out. This table has roughly 68,000 clones, 84% appearing once. This entry comes from a study of Tregs in tolerant kidney transplant recipients. General study points: The most relevant donor-specific Treg TCRbeta repertoire apparently came from expansion with activated donor B cells. No direct test of biological reproducibility was done here. The small number of patients limits these findings pending further validation.

CDR3 length: 12 residues. Per germline, CDR1 MNHNY and CDR2 SVGAGI (reference sequence). V was cut by 4 bases and J by 7 bases, with 11 bases left in between. Thawed PBMCs were FACS-sorted into unstimulated CD4+CD25+CD127- regulatory T cells, CD4+CD25- non-regulatory cells, CD4 and CD8 cells. This sequence originates from a human donor in good health. The chain has TRBV6-6 and TRBJ2-7; D not certain. Sequencing was performed on CD4+ T cells from blood. The CDR3 here is CASSSDLGEQYF. DNA of the CDR3: TGTGCCAGCAGTTCGGACCTAGGGGAGCAGTACTTC.